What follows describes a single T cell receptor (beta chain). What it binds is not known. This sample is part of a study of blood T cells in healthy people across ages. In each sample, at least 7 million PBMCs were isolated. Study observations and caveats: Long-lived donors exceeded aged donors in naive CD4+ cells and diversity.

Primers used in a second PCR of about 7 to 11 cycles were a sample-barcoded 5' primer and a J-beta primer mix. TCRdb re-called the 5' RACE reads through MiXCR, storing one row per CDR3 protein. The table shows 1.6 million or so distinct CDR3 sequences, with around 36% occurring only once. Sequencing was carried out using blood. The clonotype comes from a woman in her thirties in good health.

The DNA of the CDR3 is TGTGCCAGCAGTTTCACGGTCAGCGCAGATACGCAGTATTTT. Protein product: CASSFTVSADTQYF. The rearrangement uses TRBV12-3 or TRBV12-4 and TRBJ2-3, with D unresolved. Trimming pared 3 bases from V and 4 bases from J, leaving 11 bases between. The CDR3 sequence is 14 residues long.